These 20 T cell receptor beta chains share one sample of origin, sequenced in a study of graft-versus-host responses after intestinal transplantation. Only in-frame clones appear in the TCRdb table, and some are missing; sequencing was by immunoSEQ multiplex PCR. The sample comprises about 40,000 clones, just under 90% of which are singletons, and around 6.8% rests with the top ten. Specimen: PBMCs, collected 267 days after transplant. The receptors come from a human patient who received an intestinal transplant, so some T cells may come from the graft donor.

This clone appeared once. This rearrangement joins TRBV6-6 to TRBJ1-2; perhaps TRBD1 as D (5 bases). With 7 bases removed from V and 8 bases from J, the gap between germline ends came to 17 bases. Germline V lookup: CDR1 MNHNY, CDR2 SVGAGI (reference sequence). The CDR3 spans 13 residues. The CDR3 DNA reads as TGTGCCAGCACCACGCGAGGGACGGGCGGCTACACCTTC. This gives the protein CASTTRGTGGYTF.

This clone appeared once. V usage is TRBV5-6 and J usage is TRBJ2-2; tentative D call: TRBD1 (7 bases). V lost 2 bases and J 6 bases, leaving 17 bases between the germline ends. CDR3 size: 16 residues. Germline-derived CDR1 and CDR2 are SGHDT and YYEEEE. This chain's CDR3 is CASSFLQQGRPGELFF. CDR3 DNA: TGTGCCAGCAGCTTCTTACAACAGGGGAGGCCCGGGGAGCTGTTTTTT.

The chain links TRBV2 to TRBJ2-7; D unresolved. V lost 10 bases, J lost 1 base, and 11 bases lay in between. This CDR3 is built from 12 residues. Looked up from germline, CDR1 is SNHLY and CDR2 is FYNNEI. CDR3 amino acids: CATSDGSYEQYF. CDR3 nucleotide sequence: TGTGCCACCTCGGACGGATCCTACGAGCAGTACTTC.

CDR3 nucleotide sequence: TGTGCCAGCAGCTTATTACAGAACACCGGGGAGCTGTTTTTT. Protein sequence: CASSLLQNTGELFF. The rearrangement uses TRBV7-9 and TRBJ2-2; D uncertain. V lost 2 bases and J 1 base, leaving 5 bases between the germline ends. CDR3 length equals 14 residues. Germline values: CDR1 SEHNR, CDR2 FQNEAQ (reference sequence).

The chain is built from TRBV6-5 and TRBJ1-5; no firm D call. Between the trimmed V and J ends, which lost 3 bases and 9 bases, there was a span of 18 bases. The CDR3 is made up of 15 amino acids. Germline CDR1 and CDR2: MNHEY and SVGAGI. In DNA form, the CDR3 reads TGTGCCAGCAGTTATGAGTTCCCCCCGAGTCCGCCCCAGCATTTT. Translating gives CASSYEFPPSPPQHF.

V is TRBV2 and J is TRBJ1-5, with TRBD1 identical over 8 bases. Germline-derived CDR1 and CDR2 are SNHLY and FYNNEI. V lost 7 bases, J lost 0 bases, and 5 bases stayed unmatched. The CDR3 runs to 15 residues. Here the CDR3 DNA reads TGTGCCAGCACCTCGGACAGGGATAGCAATCAGCCCCAGCATTTT. Encoded protein: CASTSDRDSNQPQHF. The full variable domain, with the rest looked up from reference TRBV2 and TRBJ1-5, is EPEVTQTPSHQVTQMGQEVILRCVPISNHLYFYWYRQILGQKVEFLVSFYNNEISEKSEIFDDQFSVERPDGSNFTLKIRSTKLEDSAMYFCASTSDRDSNQPQHFGDGTRLSIL.

The J gene is TRBJ1-3, the V gene TRBV4-2; D not resolved. The V and J ends lost 0 bases and 0 bases respectively, with 6 bases between them. In germline, CDR1 is LGHNA, CDR2 YNFKEQ. The CDR3 loop spans 15 amino acids. CDR3 residues: CASSQEGNSGNTIYF. For the CDR3, the DNA is TGTGCCAGCAGCCAAGAGGGGAACTCTGGAAACACCATATATTTT.

A single count supports this clone. The DNA of the CDR3 is TGTGCCAGTAATGACGGTCATCAGCCCCAGCATTTT. This sequence encodes CASNDGHQPQHF. The chain joins TRBV19 to TRBJ1-5; no clear D. V was trimmed by 7 bases and J by 5 bases, leaving 9 bases between them. This CDR3 spans 12 amino acids. Germline CDR1 LNHDA, CDR2 SQIVND (reference sequence). Full variable domain (remainder filled in from reference TRBV19 and TRBJ1-5): DGGITQSPKYLFRKEGQNVTLSCEQNLNHDAMYWYRQDPGQGLRLIYYSQIVNDFQKGDIAEGYSVSREKKESFPLTVTSAQKNPTAFYLCASNDGHQPQHFGDGTRLSIL.

The chain employs TRBV5-1 and TRBJ1-6; 9 bases agree with TRBD1. The CDR3 has 15 amino acids. Germline CDR1 reads SGHRS; CDR2 reads YFSETQ. Losses at the gene ends were 0 bases for V and 10 bases for J; bases not matched to a gene: 5. CDR3 amino acids: CASSLVQGAGSPLHF. The DNA for the CDR3 is TGCGCCAGCAGCTTGGTACAGGGGGCAGGGTCACCCCTCCACTTT.

The gene calls are TRBV27 and TRBJ2-1; 7 bases fit TRBD2. CDR1 and CDR2 (germline): MNHEY, SMNVEV (reference sequence). The CDR3 length is 13 residues. The V segment lost 0 bases and the J segment 9 bases; nucleotides outside the gene matches: 2. Here the CDR3 reads CASSLSASGEQFF. The CDR3 bases are TGTGCCAGCAGTTTATCGGCTAGCGGTGAGCAGTTCTTC.

The gene calls are TRBV14 and TRBJ2-4, with D possibly being TRBD2 (6 bases). The germline V and J ends were trimmed by 1 base and 1 base, with 11 bases remaining between them. This CDR3 comprises 16 residues. Looked up from germline, CDR1 is SGHDN and CDR2 is FVKESK. The CDR3 bases are TGTGCCAGCAGCCAAGTTCCAGGGAGGGCCAAAAACATTCAGTACTTC. Protein sequence: CASSQVPGRAKNIQYF.

This sequence joins TRBV5-1 and TRBJ1-3, with TRBD1 identical over 9 bases. There are 16 residues in the CDR3. Trimming at V came to 1 base and at J to 4 bases, leaving 6 bases not matched to a gene. Germline-derived CDR1 and CDR2 are SGHRS and YFSETQ. This CDR3 reads CASSLLDRGSGNTIYF. The CDR3 DNA reads as TGCGCCAGCAGCTTGTTGGACAGGGGTTCAGGAAACACCATATATTTT.

The chain has TRBV5-1 and TRBJ2-3; 11 bases map to TRBD1. Germline values: CDR1 SGHRS, CDR2 YFSETQ. V gave up 5 bases and J gave up 7 bases; unmatched junction bases: 6. CDR3 length: 14 amino acids. Here the CDR3 reads CASRMGTGGNTQYF. The CDR3 DNA reads TGCGCCAGCAGAATGGGGACAGGGGGGAATACGCAGTATTTT. The full variable domain, rest sourced from reference TRBV5-1 and TRBJ2-3, is KAGVTQTPRYLIKTRGQQVTLSCSPISGHRSVSWYQQTPGQGLQFLFEYFSETQRNKGNFPGRFSGRQFSNSRSEMNVSTLELGDSALYLCASRMGTGGNTQYFGPGTRLTVL.

The CDR3 loop is CASSKTTDTQYF. In DNA, the CDR3 is TGTGCCAGCAGCAAGACCACAGATACGCAGTATTTT. The chain uses TRBV5-8 and TRBJ2-3; no definite D call. The V and J ends lost 4 bases and 2 bases respectively, with 5 bases between them. CDR3 length equals 12 residues. Germline V gene sequence: CDR1 SGHTS, CDR2 YDEGEE.

The chain employs TRBV30 and TRBJ2-5; TRBD1 matches at 8 bases. The germline CDR1 and CDR2 sequences are GTSNPN and SVGIG (reference sequence). The CDR3 is 13 residues long. Germline trimming cut 3 bases from V and 5 bases from J; bases unmatched to any gene: 5. The CDR3 spells CAWSPGQGETQYF. The DNA for the CDR3 is TGTGCCTGGAGCCCCGGACAGGGCGAGACCCAGTACTTC.

The chain recombines TRBV6-5 with TRBJ1-4; D might be TRBD1 (5 bases). The germline gives CDR1 MNHEY, CDR2 SVGAGI. The CDR3 spans 15 residues. V lost 3 bases, J lost 0 bases, and 8 bases lay in between. Written as DNA, the CDR3 is TGTGCCAGCAGTTATAGGGGAGCAACTAATGAAAAACTGTTTTTT. It translates to CASSYRGATNEKLFF.

The chain combines TRBV6-1 with TRBJ1-1, with D hard to call. V was pared by 4 bases and J by 1 base, with 25 bases between. CDR1 and CDR2 from the germline V gene are MNHNS and SASEGT. The CDR3 has 19 amino acids. DNA of the CDR3: TGTGCCAGCAGTGCCCGATCTTGGGCGAGGGCGGATCGGAACACTGAAGCTTTCTTT. Protein: CASSARSWARADRNTEAFF.

This clone has a single count. The CDR3 loop reads CASTGTPSIWGYTF. In DNA form, the CDR3 reads TGTGCCAGCACCGGGACGCCCTCCATATGGGGCTACACCTTC. The rearrangement links TRBV19 to TRBJ1-2, with D perhaps matching TRBD1 (5 bases). CDR1 LNHDA and CDR2 SQIVND come from the germline V gene (reference sequence). V lost 9 bases to trimming and J lost 8 bases, with 22 bases between them. The CDR3 is 14 amino acids.

This sequence joins TRBV6-6 and TRBJ1-1; perhaps TRBD1 as D (5 bases). Per the germline V gene, CDR1 is MNHNY and CDR2 is SVGAGI (reference sequence). Trimming took off 5 bases at V and 7 bases at J, with 17 bases between the two ends. This CDR3 spans 14 amino acids. CDR3 sequence (DNA): TGTGCCAGCAGTCTAATTTACAGGTCGTTTGAAGCTTTCTTT. The encoded protein is CASSLIYRSFEAFF.

This chain connects TRBV5-7 to TRBJ2-1; TRBD2 matches 15 bases. TRBV5-7 is reported as an ORF; its role is uncertain. CDR3 length equals 15 residues. J gave up 7 bases and V 5 bases, and 4 bases lay outside the gene matches. CDR3 loop: CASRRTSGGANEQFF. For the CDR3, the DNA is TGTGCCAGCAGACGGACTAGCGGGGGGGCTAATGAGCAGTTCTTC.